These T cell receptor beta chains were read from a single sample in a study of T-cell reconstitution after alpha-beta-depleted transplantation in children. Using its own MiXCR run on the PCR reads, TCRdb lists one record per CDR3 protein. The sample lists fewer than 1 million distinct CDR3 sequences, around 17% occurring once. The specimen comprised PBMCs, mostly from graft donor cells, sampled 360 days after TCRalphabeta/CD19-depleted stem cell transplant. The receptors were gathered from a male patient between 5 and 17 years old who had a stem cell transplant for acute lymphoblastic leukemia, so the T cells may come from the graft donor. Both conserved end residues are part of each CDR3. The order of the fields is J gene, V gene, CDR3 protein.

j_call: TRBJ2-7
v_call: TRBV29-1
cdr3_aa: CSVLEPGDYYHEQYF

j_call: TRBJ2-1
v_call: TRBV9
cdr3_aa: CASSVVPAGSEQFF

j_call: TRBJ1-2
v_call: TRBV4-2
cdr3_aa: CASSPATAGGQRGYGYTF

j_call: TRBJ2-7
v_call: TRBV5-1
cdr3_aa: CASSLGVRGYEQYF

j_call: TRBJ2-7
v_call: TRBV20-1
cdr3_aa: CSASGTGVGGYEQYF

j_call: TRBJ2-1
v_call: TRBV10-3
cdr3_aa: CAISEPIQLAGKGNEQFF

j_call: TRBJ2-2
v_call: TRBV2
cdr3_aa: CASSVPGLAVTGELFF

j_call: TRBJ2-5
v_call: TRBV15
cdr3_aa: CATSRGGVQETQYF

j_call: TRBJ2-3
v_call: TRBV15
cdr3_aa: CATSGGYGGRDTQYF

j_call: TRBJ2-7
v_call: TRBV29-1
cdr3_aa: CSVRTSYYEQYF

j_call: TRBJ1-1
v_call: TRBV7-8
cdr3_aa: CASSLDPRNRNRRMNTEAFF

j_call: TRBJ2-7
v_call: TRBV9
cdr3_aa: CASSAQGGPYEQYF

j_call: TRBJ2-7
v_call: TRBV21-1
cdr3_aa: CASSKVGGLAGEFYEQYF

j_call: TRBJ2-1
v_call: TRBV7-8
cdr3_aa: CASSVGQSNEQFF

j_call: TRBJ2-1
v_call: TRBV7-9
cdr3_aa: CASSAWTGTLDEQFF

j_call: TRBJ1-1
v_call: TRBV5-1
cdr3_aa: CASSTGLNAEAFF